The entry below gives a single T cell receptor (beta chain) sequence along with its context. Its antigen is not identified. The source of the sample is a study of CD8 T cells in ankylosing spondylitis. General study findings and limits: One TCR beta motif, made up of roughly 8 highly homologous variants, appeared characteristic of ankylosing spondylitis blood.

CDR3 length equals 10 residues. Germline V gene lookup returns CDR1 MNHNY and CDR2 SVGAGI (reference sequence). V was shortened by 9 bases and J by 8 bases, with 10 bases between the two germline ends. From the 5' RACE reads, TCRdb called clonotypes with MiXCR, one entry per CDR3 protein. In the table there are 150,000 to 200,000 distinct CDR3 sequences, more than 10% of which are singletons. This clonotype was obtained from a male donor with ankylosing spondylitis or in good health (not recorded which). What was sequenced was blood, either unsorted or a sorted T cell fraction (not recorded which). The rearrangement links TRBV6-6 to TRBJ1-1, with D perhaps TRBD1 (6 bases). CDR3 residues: CASRGVEAFF. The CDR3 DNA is TGTGCCAGTAGGGGGGTCGAAGCTTTCTTT.